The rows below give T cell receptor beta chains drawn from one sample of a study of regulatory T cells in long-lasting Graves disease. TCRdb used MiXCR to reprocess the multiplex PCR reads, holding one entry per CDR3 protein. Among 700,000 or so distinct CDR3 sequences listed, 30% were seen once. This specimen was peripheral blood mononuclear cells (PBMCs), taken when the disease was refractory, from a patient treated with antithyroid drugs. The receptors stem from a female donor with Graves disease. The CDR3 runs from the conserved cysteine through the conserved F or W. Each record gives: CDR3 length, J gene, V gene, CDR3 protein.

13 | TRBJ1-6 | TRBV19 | CASSKGTDSPLHF
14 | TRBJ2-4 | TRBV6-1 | CASSLQGAKNIQYF
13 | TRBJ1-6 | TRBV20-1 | CSAPGQMDSPLHF
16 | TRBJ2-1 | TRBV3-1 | CASSQDMPSSYNEQFF
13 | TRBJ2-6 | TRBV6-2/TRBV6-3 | CASSSLSANVLTF
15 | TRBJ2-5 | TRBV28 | CASSQPGREQETQYF
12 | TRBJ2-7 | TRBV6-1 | CASRLRRGEQYF
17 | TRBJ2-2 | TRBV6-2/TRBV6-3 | CASSYSQGEILTGELFF
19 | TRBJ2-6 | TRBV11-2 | CASSLEGQGSFSGANVLTF
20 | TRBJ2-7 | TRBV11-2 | CASSALRSGTSSGRGDEQYF
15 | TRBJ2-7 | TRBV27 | CASRSAGVGSHEQYF
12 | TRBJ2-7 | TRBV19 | CASSQTVDEQYF
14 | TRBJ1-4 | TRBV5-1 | CASSLDGRNEKLFF
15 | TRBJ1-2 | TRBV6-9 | CASSYETGTDYGYTF
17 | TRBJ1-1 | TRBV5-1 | CASSLEGRPPIISEAFF
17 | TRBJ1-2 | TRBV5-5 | CASSLRDRDRTAYGYTF
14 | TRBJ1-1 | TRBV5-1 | CASSVQGGGTEAFF
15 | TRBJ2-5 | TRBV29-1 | CSVVLWAGGIETQYF
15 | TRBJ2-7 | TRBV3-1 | CASSQPLAGELEQYF
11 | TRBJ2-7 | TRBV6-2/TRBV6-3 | CASTYAYEQYF
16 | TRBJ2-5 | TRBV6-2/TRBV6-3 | CASSYRGLAGIETQYF
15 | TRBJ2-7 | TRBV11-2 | CASSLRTSGRYEQYF
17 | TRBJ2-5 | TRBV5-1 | CASSLDGGQPPRETQYF
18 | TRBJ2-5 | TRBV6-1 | CASKSRGGSRGDQETQYF
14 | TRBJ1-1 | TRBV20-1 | CSARVTGGGTEAFF
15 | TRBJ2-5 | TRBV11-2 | CASSFSSMSQETQYF
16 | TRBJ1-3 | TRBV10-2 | CASSERAGISGNTIYF
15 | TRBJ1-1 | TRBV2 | CASSGTWTVYTEAFF
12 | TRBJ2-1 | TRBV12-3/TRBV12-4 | CASSLYHNEQFF